This paragraph covers one T cell receptor (beta chain) sequence. The target antigen is unknown. PCR used 60 Vbeta primers and 13 Jbeta primers. TCRdb's table, derived via immunoSEQ multiplex PCR, lists solely in-frame clones and lacks some. The sample contains approximately 87,000 clones, 70% to 90% of which appear only once. Trimming removed 4 bases from V and 7 bases from J; junction bases left unmatched: 17. The length of the CDR3 is 16 residues. Germline V gene lookup returns CDR1 GTSNPN and CDR2 SVGIG (reference sequence). The sample comes from a study of cytomegalovirus exposure and HLA in healthy donors. In the study overall: Samples from HLA-typed donors yielded about 80 million unique TCRs in an early data release.

The study, taken as a whole, reports: Later analysis reportedly placed an Asian-associated ancestry cluster below the roughly 670-donor mean in N-insertions. Owing to their indistinguishability, certain V segments, notably TRBV6-2 and TRBV6-3, were excluded.

The donors comprised healthy bone marrow donors. The sequence was obtained from a woman aged 18-30 years in good health and CMV-seropositive. The sequenced material came from PBMCs. The rearrangement links TRBV30 to TRBJ2-5, with 8 bases identical to TRBD2. This CDR3 reads CAWTTSGPGGRGTQYF. Here the CDR3 DNA reads TGTGCCTGGACCACATCCGGGCCGGGAGGGAGGGGGACCCAGTACTTC. Full variable domain (remainder filled in from reference TRBV30 and TRBJ2-5): SQTIHQWPATLVQPVGSPLSLECTVEGTSNPNLYWYRQAAGRGLQLLFYSVGIGQISSEVPQNLSASRPQDRQFILSSKKLLLSDSGFYLCAWTTSGPGGRGTQYFGPGTRLLVL.